These 27 T cell receptor beta chains were sequenced from one sample in a study of vaccination and CD4 T cells after COVID-19. No cognate antigen is known for these TCRs. Treatment given: approximately 11-day PBMC culture with coronavirus spike peptide pools or control peptides (ViraFEST assay). The assay that was used to sequence DNA from cultured CD4+ T cells was the Oncomine TCR Beta short-read assay. TCRdb used MiXCR to reprocess the PCR reads, holding one entry per CDR3 protein. In the table there are roughly 20,000 distinct CDR3 sequences, 40% to 55% of which are singletons. This sample comprised CD4+ T cells from blood, cultured in vitro, obtained after SARS-CoV-2 vaccination. These receptors all stem from a human donor who had recovered from COVID-19.

This clonotype has only a few counts. The CDR3: CASSLQGTDTQYF. CDR3 nucleotides: TGTGCCAGCAGCCTACAGGGCACAGATACGCAGTATTTT. V and J are TRBV7-3 and TRBJ2-3; D might be TRBD1 (5 bases). CDR1 and CDR2 from the germline V gene are SGHTA and FQGTGA. V shed 5 bases and J shed 1 base, with 7 bases lying between them. This CDR3 region has 13 residues.

The rearrangement joins TRBV30 to TRBJ1-3; 7 bases agree with TRBD1. CDR1 is GTSNPN, CDR2 SVGIG, per germline (reference sequence). The CDR3 covers 13 residues. Unmatched junction bases numbered 3, after V lost 5 bases and J lost 2 bases. CDR3 nucleotides: TGTGCCTGGCGACAGGGTGCTGGAAACACCATATATTTT. Translated: CAWRQGAGNTIYF.

There are a few counts of this clonotype. The chain uses TRBV7-2 and TRBJ1-5; D gene ambiguous. V was pared by 0 bases and J by 7 bases, with 7 bases between. The CDR3 length is 13 residues. Germline V CDR1 and CDR2: SGHTA, FQGNSA. CDR3 sequence: CASSLAGLQPQHF. CDR3 DNA sequence: TGTGCCAGCAGCTTAGCTGGGTTGCAGCCCCAGCATTTT.

This clonotype was seen only a few times. J is TRBJ2-7 and V is TRBV27; D is possibly TRBD2 (6 bases). The CDR3 extends over 15 amino acids. Germline assignment: CDR1 MNHEY and CDR2 SMNVEV (reference sequence). Trimming removed 6 bases from V and 2 bases from J, with 17 bases in between. CDR3 sequence reads: CASSLRRREAYEQYF. CDR3 nucleotide sequence: TGTGCCAGCAGCCTTAGGAGGAGGGAGGCCTACGAGCAGTACTTC.

This clonotype has only a few counts. The chain couples TRBV11-2 to TRBJ1-5, with TRBD1 identical over 7 bases. Trimming removed 2 bases from V and 3 bases from J; junction bases left unmatched: 10. CDR3 length: 17 amino acids. Germline V gene lookup returns CDR1 SGHAT and CDR2 FQNNGV. The CDR3 protein is CASSLTGAIHINQPQHF. The CDR3 DNA is TGTGCCAGCAGCTTAACAGGGGCGATTCATATCAATCAGCCCCAGCATTTT.

The chain links TRBV11-2 to TRBJ2-5; perhaps TRBD2 as D (6 bases). Germline assignment: CDR1 SGHAT and CDR2 FQNNGV. V lost 3 bases and J lost 9, with 17 bases in between. This CDR3 has 14 residues. This CDR3 reads CASSLALPGEAQYF. CDR3 sequence (DNA): TGTGCCAGCAGCTTGGCTCTCCCGGGGGAAGCCCAGTACTTC.

In its sample, this clonotype was seen a few times. J is TRBJ1-2 and V is TRBV20-1, with 7 bases identical to TRBD1. Per germline, CDR1 DFQATT and CDR2 SNEGSKA (reference sequence). The CDR3 sequence is 14 residues long. With V trimmed by 1 base and J by 7 bases, 9 bases remained unmatched. DNA of the CDR3: TGCAGTGCTAGAGGTGGAGGGGGCGCGCTTGGCTACACCTTC. Its protein product is CSARGGGGALGYTF.

The chain carries TRBV11-1 and TRBJ2-5; D is uncertain. CDR1 and CDR2 (germline): SGHAT, FQDESV (reference sequence). The ends were cut back, 2 bases at V and 2 bases at J, with 15 bases in the middle. This CDR3 is 16 amino acids long. For the CDR3, the DNA is TGTGCCAGCAGCTTAATCGCGATCGACTTTCAAGAGACCCAGTACTTC. As protein: CASSLIAIDFQETQYF.

The chain uses TRBV29-1 and TRBJ1-1, with D perhaps TRBD1 (5 bases). V lost 6 bases and J lost 6, with 14 bases in between. CDR1 and CDR2 from the germline V gene are SQVTM and ANQGSEA. The CDR3 has 12 amino acids. The CDR3 coding sequence is TGCAGCGTGACCAGGGTGACCCCTGAAGCTTTCTTT. This codes for CSVTRVTPEAFF.

This rearrangement joins TRBV2 to TRBJ2-3, with D hard to call. The CDR3 is made up of 11 amino acids. Germline V gene data show CDR1 as SNHLY and CDR2 as FYNNEI. Trimming pared 3 bases from V and 6 bases from J, leaving 4 bases between. The CDR3 reads CASSDVDTQYF. CDR3 DNA: TGTGCCAGCAGTGACGTGGATACGCAGTATTTT.

The count of this clonotype is one. The junction does not match germline at one end; this may be a read error. The DNA for the CDR3 is TGTGCCACCAGTGATTTGCAGCAGAACACTAAAGCTTTCTTT. Its translation: CATSDLQQNTKAFF. The rearrangement links TRBV24-1 to TRBJ1-1; D is undetermined. Germline assignment: CDR1 KGHDR and CDR2 SFDVKD. This CDR3 comprises 14 residues.

This clonotype was seen more than once but under ten times. This chain connects TRBV7-9 to TRBJ1-1, with 9 bases that match TRBD1. This CDR3 is built from 15 residues. The V gene's germline CDR1 is SEHNR and CDR2 FQNEAQ (reference sequence). Trimming took 5 bases from V and 3 from J; bases not matched to a gene: 7. In DNA, the CDR3 is TGTGCCAGCAGCCCCTGGGACAGGGCTGACACTGAAGCTTTCTTT. This sequence encodes CASSPWDRADTEAFF.

V usage is TRBV6-1 and J usage is TRBJ1-2; 8 bases align to TRBD1. This CDR3 comprises 14 residues. The J segment lost 8 bases and the V segment lost 0 bases, leaving 5 bases of the junction unmatched. CDR1 and CDR2 from the germline V gene are MNHNS and SASEGT. CDR3 in DNA: TGTGCCAGCAGTGAAGCAGACAGGGGAAACGGCTACACCTTC. The encoded protein is CASSEADRGNGYTF.

The J gene is TRBJ1-1, the V gene TRBV29-1, with D possibly being TRBD1 (6 bases). Germline values: CDR1 SQVTM, CDR2 ANQGSEA. The CDR3 sequence is 11 residues long. The V and J ends lost 6 bases and 4 bases respectively, with 9 bases between them. The chain's CDR3 is CSVLQGTEAFF. The DNA of the CDR3 is TGCAGCGTCCTACAGGGCACTGAAGCTTTCTTT.

CDR3 coding DNA: TGTGCCAGCAGGCCCGGACTAGCGGGGGCCAAAAACATTCAGTACTTC. As protein: CASRPGLAGAKNIQYF. The rearrangement uses TRBV2 and TRBJ2-4; 12 nucleotides agree with TRBD2. The V gene's germline CDR1 is SNHLY and CDR2 FYNNEI. Trimming removed 6 bases from V and 1 base from J; junction bases left unmatched: 4. This CDR3 has 16 amino acids.

The J gene is TRBJ1-5, the V gene TRBV30, with a weak D call TRBD1 (6 bases). V lost 0 bases and J 1 base, leaving 10 bases between the germline ends. CDR3 size: 15 residues. Germline V gives CDR1 GTSNPN, CDR2 SVGIG (reference sequence). CDR3 loop: CAWSVQGSSNQPQHF. CDR3 nucleotide sequence: TGTGCCTGGAGTGTACAGGGATCAAGCAATCAGCCCCAGCATTTT.

This clonotype was counted a few times. The chain couples TRBV6-2 or TRBV6-3 to TRBJ2-3; D unclear. The V and J ends lost 2 bases and 6 bases respectively, with 6 bases between them. This CDR3 spans 12 amino acids. Germline V gene data show CDR1 as MNHEY and CDR2 as SVGEGT. Written as DNA, the CDR3 is TGTGCCAGCAGTTACACCGGGGATACGCAGTATTTT. This sequence encodes CASSYTGDTQYF.

This chain connects TRBV12-3 or TRBV12-4 to TRBJ1-1; maybe TRBD1 (5 bases). The CDR3 runs 13 residues. Trimming removed 3 bases at V and 5 bases at J, with 10 bases between. CDR3 loop: CASSLGGVTEAFF. Here the CDR3 DNA reads TGTGCCAGCAGTTTGGGGGGAGTGACTGAAGCTTTCTTT.

The chain is built from TRBV19 and TRBJ1-1, with D maybe TRBD1 (6 bases). CDR3 size: 15 residues. CDR1 is LNHDA and CDR2 is SQIVND in the germline V gene (reference sequence). Trimming shortened V by 1 base and J by 5 bases, and 14 bases separated the two germline ends. The CDR3 nucleotides read TGTGCCAGTAGTATAGTCGGGCACAGGGATACTGAAGCTTTCTTT. Its translation is CASSIVGHRDTEAFF.

V usage is TRBV6-1 and J usage is TRBJ1-2, with D maybe TRBD1 (5 bases). V was clipped by 8 bases and J by 8 bases, with 24 bases between them. CDR3 length equals 15 residues. The germline V gene has CDR1 MNHNS and CDR2 SASEGT. CDR3 bases: TGTGCCAGCTTAGTTATTAGGGGCCCCCGGCCAGGCTACACCTTC. It specifies CASLVIRGPRPGYTF.

The chain recombines TRBV12-3 or TRBV12-4 with TRBJ1-6; D gene unclear. Trimming removed 1 base from V and 10 bases from J, with 5 bases in between. CDR3 size: 12 residues. CDR3 protein: CASSLGVSPLHF. The CDR3 DNA reads TGTGCCAGCAGTTTAGGCGTATCACCCCTCCACTTT.

This clonotype has just a few counts. This sequence joins TRBV6-1 and TRBJ2-3; D is perhaps TRBD1 (6 bases). V lost 5 bases and J 2 bases, leaving 11 bases between the germline ends. The CDR3 covers 14 residues. The germline CDR1 and CDR2 sequences are MNHNS and SASEGT. The CDR3 DNA follows: TGTGCCAGCAGTCTGGACAGTTCCACAGATACGCAGTATTTT. Amino acid sequence: CASSLDSSTDTQYF.

The CDR3 loop is CASSQETGSHYGYTF. The CDR3 nucleotides are TGTGCCAGCAGCCAAGAGACAGGGTCCCACTATGGCTACACCTTC. The chain links TRBV4-2 to TRBJ1-2, with 7 positions matching TRBD1. The V and J ends lost 0 bases and 3 bases, in that order; junction bases with no gene match: 4. The germline V gene encodes CDR1 LGHNA and CDR2 YNFKEQ. The CDR3 runs 15 residues.

The V gene is TRBV10-3, the J gene TRBJ2-7; 7 positions match TRBD1. V trimming: 10 bases; J trimming: 0 bases; junction bases outside the gene matches: 6. Germline V gene data show CDR1 as ENHRY and CDR2 as SYGVKD. The CDR3 extends over 13 amino acids. CDR3 protein: CATRQGTSYEQYF. In nucleotides, the CDR3 is TGTGCCACCCGACAGGGAACCTCCTACGAGCAGTACTTC.

This clonotype was seen only a few times. This CDR3 is CASRFLAGGPDTQYF. The CDR3 nucleotides read TGTGCCAGCAGATTTCTAGCGGGGGGGCCAGATACGCAGTATTTT. V usage is TRBV6-2 or TRBV6-3 and J usage is TRBJ2-3, with 12 bases that match TRBD2. The CDR3 runs to 15 residues. The germline gives CDR1 MNHEY, CDR2 SVGEGT. The V gene end was trimmed by 6 bases and the J gene end by 4 bases; junction bases not matched to a gene: 5.

This clonotype came up a few times. V and J are TRBV23-1 and TRBJ1-5; tentatively, D is TRBD1 (6 bases). TRBV23-1 has ORF status, its function being uncertain. The CDR3 totals 15 residues. V lost 2 bases to trimming and J lost 7 bases, with 15 bases between them. CDR3 DNA: TGCGCCAGCAGTCAAGTGCCGGGGGCAAACCAGCCCCAGCATTTT. Protein sequence: CASSQVPGANQPQHF.

In its sample, this clonotype ranks as medium-sized (0.01 to 0.1%). The J gene is TRBJ1-5, the V gene TRBV7-2; D is possibly TRBD1 (5 bases). The germline gives CDR1 SGHTA, CDR2 FQGNSA. The CDR3 spans 16 residues. Trimming left V 5 bases short and J 2 bases short, with 16 bases between. The CDR3 region is CASSAAFGGGNQPQHF. In DNA, the CDR3 is TGTGCCAGCAGCGCCGCATTCGGGGGGGGCAATCAGCCCCAGCATTTT.